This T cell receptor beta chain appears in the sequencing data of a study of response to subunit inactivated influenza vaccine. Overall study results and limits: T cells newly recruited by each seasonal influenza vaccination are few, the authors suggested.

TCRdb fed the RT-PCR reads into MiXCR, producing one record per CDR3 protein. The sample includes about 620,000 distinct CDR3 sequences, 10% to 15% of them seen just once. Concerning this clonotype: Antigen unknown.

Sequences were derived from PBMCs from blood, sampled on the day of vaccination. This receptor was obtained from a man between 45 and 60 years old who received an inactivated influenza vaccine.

The CDR3 spells CASSYQVQGLEEKASYNEQFF. The CDR3 region has the DNA TGTGCCAGCAGTTACCAGGTTCAGGGACTAGAAGAGAAAGCCTCCTACAATGAGCAGTTCTTC. The chain carries TRBV6-2 or TRBV6-3 and TRBJ2-1; 8 bases align to TRBD2. The CDR3 has 21 amino acids. The germline V gene encodes CDR1 MNHEY and CDR2 SVGEGT. Trimming at V came to 2 bases and at J to 0 bases, leaving 18 bases not matched to a gene.